This is a list of T cell receptor beta chains from one sample in a study of blood T cell repertoires in COVID-19. The assay was immunoSEQ multiplex PCR, and TCRdb's table has in-frame clones only and misses some. The sample gives some 130,000 clones, almost 70% of which show up once; around 1.8% is in the top ten. Sequenced material: peripheral blood. These receptors originate from a woman in her seventies with acute or convalescent COVID-19. CDR3s include the opening cysteine and the closing phenylalanine or tryptophan. D genes are given only for firm matches. Not every row has a clone size; where given, it reads once, few, many or a size class.

j_call	d_call	clone_size	v_call	cdr3_aa	cdr3_nt
TRBJ2-7	NA	NA	TRBV5-4	CASSLVEKVHEQYF	TGTGCCAGCAGCTTGGTGGAGAAAGTCCACGAGCAGTACTTC
TRBJ1-2	NA	NA	TRBV5-1	CASSRDKDYGYTF	TGCGCCAGCAGCAGGGACAAGGATTATGGCTACACCTTC
TRBJ1-6	NA	NA	TRBV6-5	CASKRTGLQNSPLHF	TGTGCCAGCAAGCGAACGGGACTGCAAAATTCACCCCTCCACTTT
TRBJ1-4	NA	NA	TRBV19	CATQEGGRGEKLFF	TGTGCCACTCAGGAAGGAGGGAGAGGTGAAAAACTGTTTTTT
TRBJ2-7	TRBD1	NA	TRBV6-5	CASTGQGRMSYEQYF	TGTGCCAGTACCGGACAGGGTAGGATGTCCTACGAGCAGTACTTC
TRBJ2-1	NA	few	TRBV7-2	CASSLGQGGNEQFF	TGTGCCAGCAGCTTAGGGCAGGGTGGGAATGAGCAGTTCTTC
TRBJ2-1	TRBD2	NA	TRBV29-1	CSVYASGRSNEQFF	TGCAGCGTTTATGCTAGCGGGAGATCCAATGAGCAGTTCTTC
TRBJ2-7	NA	few	TRBV27	CASSTHRGRNEQYF	TGTGCCAGCAGTACCCACAGAGGGCGCAACGAGCAGTACTTC
TRBJ2-3	NA	many	TRBV12-5	CASGLVVTGNTQYF	TGTGCTAGTGGTTTGGTGGTTACGGGGAATACGCAGTATTTT
TRBJ2-4	TRBD1	NA	TRBV27	CASSLSTGGTVAKNIQYF	TGTGCCAGCAGTTTATCTACAGGGGGGACCGTGGCCAAAAACATTCAGTACTTC
TRBJ2-2	NA	NA	TRBV5-4	CASSPAASLNTGELFF	TGTGCCAGCAGCCCCGCCGCGTCCTTGAACACCGGGGAGCTGTTTTTT
TRBJ2-5	TRBD1	NA	TRBV29-1	CSVEAETGTWETQYF	TGCAGCGTTGAAGCAGAGACAGGGACCTGGGAGACCCAGTACTTC
TRBJ2-1	NA	few	TRBV11-2	CASSSGLNEQFF	TGTGCCAGCAGCTCGGGACTGAATGAGCAGTTCTTC
TRBJ2-2	NA	NA	TRBV6-1	CASSARVSQNTGELFF	TGTGCCAGCAGTGCCAGGGTTTCTCAGAACACCGGGGAGCTGTTTTTT
TRBJ1-4	TRBD1	NA	TRBV28	CASSRGQGREKLFF	TGTGCCAGCAGTCGGGGACAGGGCCGTGAAAAACTGTTTTTT
TRBJ2-4	NA	NA	TRBV14	CASSQAGSLAKNIQYF	TGTGCCAGCAGCCAGGCCGGGAGCTTAGCCAAAAACATTCAGTACTTC
TRBJ2-1	TRBD2	NA	TRBV7-9	CASQAGAYNEQFF	TGTGCCAGCCAAGCGGGGGCCTACAATGAGCAGTTCTTC
TRBJ2-7	NA	few	TRBV25-1	CASSRNHEQYF	TGTGCCAGCAGCAGGAACCACGAGCAGTACTTC
TRBJ2-7	TRBD2	NA	TRBV11-2	CASSSGLAVGMQYF	TGTGCCAGCAGCTCCGGACTAGCGGTGGGAATGCAGTACTTC
TRBJ2-7	TRBD1	NA	TRBV19	CASSRDRLGEQYF	TGTGCCAGTAGCCGGGACAGGCTTGGCGAGCAGTACTTC
TRBJ2-5	NA	NA	TRBV29-1	CSVEDFPGVPRQTQYF	TGCAGCGTTGAAGACTTCCCAGGGGTCCCCCGACAGACCCAGTACTTC
TRBJ2-7	NA	NA	TRBV23-1	CASSHGHEQYF	TGCGCCAGCAGTCATGGGCACGAGCAGTACTTC
TRBJ1-6	TRBD1	NA	TRBV9	CASSSRQGRYNSPLHF	TGTGCCAGCAGCTCCAGACAGGGCCGCTATAATTCACCCCTCCACTTT
TRBJ2-7	TRBD2	NA	TRBV11-2	CASSPNPGGAYEQYF	TGTGCCAGCAGCCCGAACCCGGGGGGGGCCTACGAGCAGTACTTC
TRBJ1-2	TRBD1	NA	TRBV24-1	CATSEGTGGAGPYGYTF	TGTGCCACCAGTGAGGGGACAGGGGGCGCCGGCCCCTATGGCTACACCTTC
TRBJ1-3	TRBD1	NA	TRBV7-6	CASSLTPGQGGSGNTIYF	TGTGCCAGCAGCTTAACCCCGGGACAGGGTGGCTCTGGAAACACCATATATTTT
TRBJ2-7	NA	NA	TRBV6-5	CASRGGNDEQYF	TGTGCCAGCAGAGGGGGAAACGACGAGCAGTACTTC
TRBJ2-3	NA	NA	TRBV4-3	CASSQGGQYDTQYF	TGCGCCAGCAGCCAAGGGGGGCAATACGATACGCAGTATTTT
TRBJ2-7	TRBD1	NA	TRBV19	CASSAWDRGYEQYF	TGTGCCAGTAGTGCCTGGGACAGGGGCTACGAGCAGTACTTC
TRBJ2-7	NA	NA	TRBV14	CASSQTVSYEQYF	TGTGCCAGCAGCCAGACAGTCTCCTACGAGCAGTACTTC
TRBJ2-1	TRBD2	NA	TRBV2	CASSEGLAGGLEQFF	TGTGCCAGCAGTGAGGGACTAGCGGGAGGTCTTGAGCAGTTCTTC
TRBJ1-2	NA	once	TRBV6-5	CASATDNYGYTF	TGTGCCAGCGCGACAGATAACTATGGCTACACCTTC
TRBJ1-2	TRBD1	NA	TRBV3-1/TRBV3-2	CASSPFTGTGAGGYTF	TGTGCCAGCAGCCCCTTTACCGGGACAGGGGCGGGCGGCTACACCTTC
TRBJ1-6	NA	few	TRBV2	CASTQGLNSPLHF	TGTGCCAGCACCCAGGGTCTGAATTCACCCCTCCACTTT
TRBJ2-7	TRBD2	NA	TRBV2	CASSGGWGAGGKEQYF	TGTGCCAGCAGCGGAGGGTGGGGAGCGGGAGGTAAGGAGCAGTACTTC
TRBJ2-3	TRBD2	NA	TRBV6-6	CASSYLRGGTDTQYF	TGTGCCAGCAGTTACTTGCGGGGGGGCACAGATACGCAGTATTTT
TRBJ2-1	TRBD1	NA	TRBV10-3	CAISESLGQGSSYNEQFF	TGTGCCATCAGTGAGTCCCTGGGACAGGGAAGCTCCTACAATGAGCAGTTCTTC
TRBJ2-7	NA	NA	TRBV11-2	CASRTVRSSYEQYF	TGTGCCAGCAGGACGGTGAGGAGCTCCTACGAGCAGTACTTC
TRBJ2-3	TRBD2	NA	TRBV6-5	CATGGASTDTQYF	TGTGCCACGGGGGGGGCTAGCACAGATACGCAGTATTTT
TRBJ2-5	NA	few	TRBV7-6	CASSLEGRVHETQYF	TGTGCCAGCAGCTTAGAAGGGCGGGTACACGAGACCCAGTACTTC
TRBJ1-4	NA	NA	TRBV27	CASSPQVLGRSEKLFF	TGTGCCAGCAGTCCCCAGGTCCTCGGGAGGAGTGAAAAACTGTTTTTT